This T cell receptor beta chain was identified during a study of T cells after yellow fever vaccination. Study outcomes and limitations: The study re-detected most primary-vaccination clones after the booster (96% CD4, roughly 85% CD8).

The CDR3 length is 13 residues. Germline V gene sequence: CDR1 LNHDA, CDR2 SQIVND (reference sequence). V was pared by 7 bases and J by 1 base, with 8 bases between. Concerning this clonotype itself: Its antigen is not identified.

TCRdb reanalysed the 5' RACE reads using MiXCR and keeps one entry per CDR3 protein. The profile shows around 300,000 distinct CDR3 sequences, over 3.5% of them singletons. The starting material was PBMCs, obtained 15 days after the yellow fever booster vaccination. This clonotype was sampled from a young man who received the YFV17D yellow fever vaccine. J is TRBJ1-5 and V is TRBV19; D uncertain. The DNA of the CDR3 is TGTGCCAGTACCACGTCGAGCAATCAGCCCCAGCATTTT. This translates into CASTTSSNQPQHF.